These T cell receptor beta chains were read from a single sample in a study of T cells in Graves' hyperthyroidism and ophthalmopathy. In TCRdb, the multiplex PCR reads were re-called with MiXCR into one record per CDR3 protein. The data hold more than 550,000 distinct CDR3 sequences, with just under 45% observed a single time. The material sequenced was peripheral blood or thyroid tissue (not recorded which). These receptors were obtained from an adult man with Graves' disease, either hyperthyroidism or ophthalmopathy (not recorded which). The CDR3 runs from the conserved cysteine through the conserved F or W. The D gene is left open where the match is weak. Clone sizes are given selectively: once, few, many, or a class where the clone is expanded.

clone_size: -
d_call: TRBD1
v_call: TRBV12-3/TRBV12-4
j_call: TRBJ1-2
cdr3_nt: TGTGCCAGCAGTCCAACAGGGGGGGCTGGCTACACCTTC
cdr3_aa: CASSPTGGAGYTF

clone_size: few
d_call: -
v_call: TRBV6-1
j_call: TRBJ1-3
cdr3_nt: TGTGCCAGCAGTTTCACACGTAGCTCTGGAAACACCATATATTTT
cdr3_aa: CASSFTRSSGNTIYF

clone_size: -
d_call: TRBD2
v_call: TRBV7-9
j_call: TRBJ2-7
cdr3_nt: TGTGTCAGCAGCTCCCTAGGGACTAGCGGGAGGGACGAGCAGTACTTC
cdr3_aa: CVSSSLGTSGRDEQYF

clone_size: -
d_call: -
v_call: TRBV11-2
j_call: TRBJ1-6
cdr3_nt: TGTGCCAGCAGCTTGACGACACTTAATTCACCCCTCCACTTT
cdr3_aa: CASSLTTLNSPLHF

clone_size: -
d_call: TRBD1
v_call: TRBV7-9
j_call: TRBJ1-1
cdr3_nt: TGTGCCAGCAGTTCCCCGGGAGGGGGCCCTGAAGCTTTCTTT
cdr3_aa: CASSSPGGGPEAFF

clone_size: many
d_call: TRBD1
v_call: TRBV7-2
j_call: TRBJ1-6
cdr3_nt: TGCGCCAGCAGCTTGACAGGGGGCTCACCCCTCCACTTT
cdr3_aa: CASSLTGGSPLHF

clone_size: few
d_call: -
v_call: TRBV19
j_call: TRBJ2-7
cdr3_nt: TGTGCCAGTAGTATAGATCGGGGGTACGGCGAGCAGTACTTC
cdr3_aa: CASSIDRGYGEQYF

clone_size: many
d_call: -
v_call: TRBV24-1
j_call: TRBJ2-5
cdr3_nt: TGTGCCACCAGTCAAACTGATGGGACCCAGTACTTC
cdr3_aa: CATSQTDGTQYF

clone_size: -
d_call: -
v_call: TRBV9
j_call: TRBJ1-2
cdr3_nt: TGTGCCAGCAGCGTATTTGGGGCCGGGGAGCACGGCTACACCTTC
cdr3_aa: CASSVFGAGEHGYTF

clone_size: few
d_call: TRBD2
v_call: TRBV20-1
j_call: TRBJ2-7
cdr3_nt: TGCAGTGTACCTTTCATAGCGGGGGGCCACTACGAGCAGTACTTC
cdr3_aa: CSVPFIAGGHYEQYF

clone_size: -
d_call: TRBD1
v_call: TRBV7-2
j_call: TRBJ1-2
cdr3_nt: TGTGCCAGCAGCCCAGACAGGGGTGATGGCTACACCTTC
cdr3_aa: CASSPDRGDGYTF

clone_size: few
d_call: -
v_call: TRBV7-7
j_call: TRBJ1-1
cdr3_nt: TGTGCTAGCAGCCGGACAGAACACACTGAAGCTTTCTTT
cdr3_aa: CASSRTEHTEAFF

clone_size: few
d_call: TRBD1
v_call: TRBV6-6
j_call: TRBJ1-2
cdr3_nt: TGTGCCAGCAGGCCGACAGGGTCAGCTAACTATGGCTACACCTTC
cdr3_aa: CASRPTGSANYGYTF

clone_size: many
d_call: -
v_call: TRBV7-2
j_call: TRBJ2-7
cdr3_nt: TGTGCCAGCAGCTTAGATAGGGACGAGCAGTACTTC
cdr3_aa: CASSLDRDEQYF

clone_size: many
d_call: -
v_call: TRBV7-9
j_call: TRBJ1-3
cdr3_nt: TGTGCCAGCAGCTACGATGGAAACACCATATATTTT
cdr3_aa: CASSYDGNTIYF

clone_size: many
d_call: -
v_call: TRBV15
j_call: TRBJ1-5
cdr3_nt: TGTGCCACCAGCAGAGTTAGCGGTTCGAGCAATCAGCCCCAGCATTTT
cdr3_aa: CATSRVSGSSNQPQHF